The 24 T cell receptor beta chains below were found in one sample sequenced in a study of blood T cell repertoires in COVID-19. Measured with immunoSEQ multiplex PCR; TCRdb has only the in-frame clones, and not every one. The sample lists roughly 70,000 clones; 87% were seen once. Material: peripheral blood. The receptors shown here come from a woman of 80 years or more with acute or convalescent COVID-19.

CDR3 sequence: CASSRSVGGCDEKLFF. DNA for the CDR3: TGCGCCAGCAGCCGGAGCGTGGGGGGTTGCGATGAAAAACTGTTTTTT. This chain connects TRBV23-1 to TRBJ1-4; a weak D match, TRBD1 (5 bases). TRBV23-1 carries the ORF label, with uncertain function. The V and J ends lost 6 bases and 6 bases respectively, with 20 bases between them. This CDR3 is 16 amino acids long.

This clone showed up just once. The chain recombines TRBV3-1 (or the pseudogene TRBV3-2) with TRBJ1-1; TRBD1 aligns across 8 bases. The CDR3 runs to 14 residues. Per germline, CDR1 LGHDT and CDR2 YNNKEL (reference sequence). V shed 5 bases and J 4 bases; nucleotides not matched to a gene: 6. The CDR3, as DNA: TGTGCCAGCAGCAACAGGGGGGGGAGCACTGAAGCTTTCTTT. This codes for CASSNRGGSTEAFF.

The gene calls are TRBV7-8 and TRBJ1-5; D perhaps matches TRBD1 (6 bases). V was cut by 1 base and J by 0 bases, with 16 bases left in between. The CDR3 consists of 18 residues. Germline V CDR1 and CDR2: SGHVS, FQNEAQ. CDR3 residues: CASSLVPGTRISNQPQHF. CDR3 DNA: TGTGCCAGCAGCTTAGTTCCCGGGACAAGGATTAGCAATCAGCCCCAGCATTTT. Filled out from reference TRBV7-8 and TRBJ1-5, the complete variable domain reads GAGVSQSPRYKVAKRGQDVALRCDPISGHVSLFWYQQALGQGPEFLTYFQNEAQLDKSGLPSDRFFAERPEGSVSTLKIQRTQQEDSAVYLCASSLVPGTRISNQPQHFGDGTRLSIL.

This chain uses TRBV7-8 with TRBJ2-7, with D tentatively TRBD1 (6 bases). This CDR3 has 15 residues. The ends were cut back, 1 base at V and 3 bases at J, with 13 bases in the middle. Germline CDR1 SGHVS, CDR2 FQNEAQ. For the CDR3, the DNA is TGTGCCAGCAGCTTAGAGGTGGGGGCTCTCTACGAGCAGTACTTC. This translates into CASSLEVGALYEQYF.

V and J are TRBV7-2 and TRBJ2-3, with a possible D match to TRBD1 (6 bases). CDR3 length equals 15 residues. The V and J ends lost 2 bases and 0 bases respectively, with 9 bases between them. CDR1 is SGHTA, CDR2 FQGNSA, per germline. CDR3 residues: CASSLIGQSTDTQYF. The DNA for the CDR3 is TGTGCCAGCAGCTTAATCGGACAGAGCACAGATACGCAGTATTTT.

This chain links TRBV11-2 with TRBJ2-5; weak D call: TRBD2 (5 bases). The CDR3 runs 13 residues. Trimming took 3 bases from V and 5 from J, leaving 10 bases between them. From germline, CDR1 is SGHAT and CDR2 FQNNGV. The CDR3 DNA reads TGTGCCAGCAGCTTGACGGGGTTGGAGACCCAGTACTTC. Protein product: CASSLTGLETQYF.

This chain connects TRBV28 to TRBJ1-3; D is undetermined. Trimming removed 2 bases from V and 3 bases from J, with 5 bases in between. The CDR3 runs to 13 residues. The germline gives CDR1 MDHEN, CDR2 SYDVKM. The CDR3 nucleotides are TGTGCCAGCAGTTTACAAAATGGAAACACCATATATTTT. Translated: CASSLQNGNTIYF.

The chain links TRBV19 to TRBJ2-5; TRBD2 agrees at 11 bases. CDR1 is LNHDA and CDR2 is SQIVND in the germline V gene (reference sequence). With V trimmed by 3 bases and J by 5 bases, 2 bases remained unmatched. The CDR3 runs to 14 residues. DNA of the CDR3: TGTGCCAGTAGTATGACTAGCGGGGTGGAGACCCAGTACTTC. It is translated as CASSMTSGVETQYF.

The rearrangement uses TRBV19 and TRBJ2-5, with TRBD2 matching 11 bases. The CDR3 is 20 residues long. Unmatched junction bases numbered 19, after V lost 5 bases and J lost 2 bases. Germline lookup yields CDR1 LNHDA and CDR2 SQIVND (reference sequence). For the CDR3, the DNA is TGTGCCAGTAGTCCACCGCGGGGTAGCGGGAGGGCCAGGGGGCAAGAGACCCAGTACTTC. It specifies CASSPPRGSGRARGQETQYF.

This chain joins TRBV19 and TRBJ1-4; D gene ambiguous. The ends were cut back, 8 bases at V and 0 bases at J, with 10 bases in the middle. The germline V gene has CDR1 LNHDA and CDR2 SQIVND (reference sequence). This CDR3 has 14 residues. The CDR3 loop reads CASGLRATNEKLFF. The CDR3, as DNA: TGTGCCAGTGGTTTGCGTGCAACTAATGAAAAACTGTTTTTT.

The chain is built from TRBV6-1 and TRBJ2-5, with D tentatively TRBD1 (6 bases). The CDR3 runs 15 residues. Between the trimmed V and J ends, which lost 2 bases and 0 bases, there was a span of 10 bases. Germline CDR1 and CDR2: MNHNS and SASEGT. The DNA for the CDR3 is TGTGCCAGCAGTGAATTGACAGGCAACCAAGAGACCCAGTACTTC. Its protein is CASSELTGNQETQYF.

The rearrangement joins TRBV9 to TRBJ1-2; TRBD1 matches 7 bases. The CDR3 length is 15 residues. Per germline, CDR1 SGDLS and CDR2 YYNGEE. Trimming at V came to 3 bases and at J to 3 bases, leaving 8 bases not matched to a gene. DNA of the CDR3: TGTGCCAGCAGCGCACCGACAGGGAATGACTATGGCTACACCTTC. Amino acids: CASSAPTGNDYGYTF.

The gene calls are TRBV7-8 and TRBJ2-3, with D possibly matching TRBD2 (6 bases). Trimming cost V 4 bases and J 5 bases, with 10 bases left between them. CDR3 length: 13 residues. Germline V CDR1 and CDR2: SGHVS, FQNEAQ. The CDR3 DNA sequence: TGTGCCAGCAGCTCCCTGGGGGGAGATACGCAGTATTTT. It is translated as CASSSLGGDTQYF.

The chain carries TRBV5-4 and TRBJ1-3; no reliable D call. Germline loops: CDR1 SGHNT, CDR2 YYREEE (reference sequence). The CDR3 extends over 14 amino acids. V shed 4 bases and J shed 4 bases, with 12 bases lying between them. CDR3 coding DNA: TGTGCCAGCAGCCCAGGCGGGTTGGGAAACACCATATATTTT. Translation: CASSPGGLGNTIYF.

The chain joins TRBV19 to TRBJ2-6, with a weak D call TRBD2 (6 bases). V lost 5 bases and J 0 bases, leaving 17 bases between the germline ends. Germline CDR1 and CDR2: LNHDA and SQIVND (reference sequence). There are 18 residues in the CDR3. The chain's CDR3 is CASSPRPGRDSGANVLTF. CDR3 nucleotides: TGTGCCAGTAGTCCCCGGCCCGGGAGAGACTCTGGGGCCAACGTCCTGACTTTC.

The rearrangement links TRBV21-1 to TRBJ1-2; TRBD1, as called in the table, went unchecked against the DNA. TRBV21-1 is a pseudogene locus. The CDR3 runs 14 residues. DNA for the CDR3: TGTGCCAGCACCAAGATACAGTGGGACTATGGCTACACCTTC. Protein product: CASTKIQWDYGYTF.

This chain joins TRBV19 and TRBJ2-3; 12 bases line up with TRBD1. The CDR3 length is 16 residues. V lost 2 bases, J lost 5 bases, and 5 bases stayed unmatched. Germline V CDR1 and CDR2: LNHDA, SQIVND (reference sequence). CDR3 DNA sequence: TGTGCCAGTAGTATACCGGGACAGGGGGCAGGAGATACGCAGTATTTT. This encodes CASSIPGQGAGDTQYF.

This clone has just a few counts. The chain joins TRBV28 to TRBJ2-4, with D maybe TRBD2 (7 bases). This CDR3 has 17 residues. Germline values: CDR1 MDHEN, CDR2 SYDVKM. V was pared by 8 bases and J by 4 bases, with 24 bases between. The CDR3 spells CASGLRGGGAAKNIQYF. The CDR3 DNA reads TGTGCCAGCGGTCTCCGCGGGGGCGGGGCTGCGAAAAACATTCAGTACTTC.

This clone was found once. The same CDR3 arises from other DNA sequences in this sample as well. J is TRBJ2-5 and V is TRBV9; 7 positions agree with TRBD2. The CDR3 consists of 15 residues. The V segment lost 0 bases and the J segment 4 bases; nucleotides outside the gene matches: 6. Per the germline V gene, CDR1 is SGDLS and CDR2 is YYNGEE. The CDR3 bases are TGTGCCAGCAGCGTAGAAGGATTAGCGGGAGAGACCCAGTACTTC. It translates to CASSVEGLAGETQYF.

J is TRBJ1-1 and V is TRBV28; D remains ambiguous. Germline CDR1 MDHEN, CDR2 SYDVKM. This CDR3 contains 15 residues. Trimming left V 3 bases short and J 1 base short, with 12 bases between. Written as DNA, the CDR3 is TGTGCCAGCAGTTTTTGGTCAGGTGCGAACACTGAAGCTTTCTTT. It codes for CASSFWSGANTEAFF.

The chain links TRBV5-1 to TRBJ2-1; the D is unclear. CDR1 is SGHRS, CDR2 YFSETQ, per germline. V was cut by 2 bases and J by 6 bases, with 9 bases left in between. The CDR3 is made up of 13 amino acids. The CDR3 loop reads CASSLEPANEQFF. The CDR3 DNA follows: TGCGCCAGCAGCTTAGAGCCTGCCAATGAGCAGTTCTTC.

J is TRBJ2-7 and V is TRBV5-1, with 12 positions matching TRBD2. This CDR3 has 17 amino acids. Germline V CDR1 and CDR2: SGHRS, YFSETQ. V dropped 0 bases and J dropped 0; count of bases not matched to a gene: 4. CDR3 in amino acids: CASSLARTSGISYEQYF. CDR3 nucleotide sequence: TGCGCCAGCAGCTTGGCCCGGACTAGCGGGATCTCCTACGAGCAGTACTTC.

The chain is built from TRBV10-3 and TRBJ2-1; TRBD1 might be the D (5 bases). The CDR3 has 15 residues. Germline lookup yields CDR1 ENHRY and CDR2 SYGVKD. Trimming pared 8 bases from V and 7 bases from J, leaving 21 bases between. DNA for the CDR3: TGTGCCATCGCCCCTCGAACAGGCAAGGGAAATGAGCAGTTCTTC. This sequence encodes CAIAPRTGKGNEQFF.

Points on this clone: Sequence at one end of the junction differs from germline and may be a read error. The J gene is TRBJ2-2, the V gene TRBV11-3; 9 bases fit TRBD2. CDR1 and CDR2 from the germline V gene are SGHNT and YENEEA. The CDR3 contains 15 residues. In DNA, the CDR3 is TGTGCCAGCAGCTCCCCTAGCGGGAACCCCGGGGAGCTGTTTTTT. It is translated as CASSSPSGNPGELFF.